These 8 T cell receptor beta chains originate from one sample sequenced in a study of T cell repertoires in cytomegalovirus infection. No antigen has been identified for these receptors. A single record per CDR3 protein comes from TCRdb applying MiXCR to the reads. The sample gives about 160,000 distinct CDR3 sequences, about 20% of which show up once; roughly 25% is in the top ten. Sequenced material: CD8+ T cells from cultured PBMCs, taken from culture after CMV antigen stimulation. These TCRs come from a human donor in good health (CMV status not recorded). Some clones in this sample may be carry-over from other donors' samples.

V is TRBV7-6 and J is TRBJ1-6; D is uncertain. The CDR3 covers 12 residues. Trimming stripped 5 bases from V and 9 bases from J, with 8 bases between. The germline gives CDR1 SGHVS, CDR2 FNYEAQ. The CDR3 DNA sequence: TGTGCCAGCAGCCCCGGTGGTTCACCCCTCCACTTT. Protein sequence: CASSPGGSPLHF.

CDR3 DNA sequence: TGTGCCAGCAGCCACGGTGGAGGCTATGGCTACACCTTC. Translating gives CASSHGGGYGYTF. The rearrangement links TRBV7-3 to TRBJ1-2; D is undetermined. This CDR3 has 13 amino acids. The V and J ends lost 5 bases and 4 bases respectively, with 11 bases between them. In germline, CDR1 is SGHTA, CDR2 FQGTGA.

The rearrangement joins TRBV28 to TRBJ2-7, with D tentatively TRBD1 or TRBD2 (5 bases each). Trimming removed 8 bases at V and 1 base at J, with 15 bases between. The CDR3 totals 14 residues. Germline assignment: CDR1 MDHEN and CDR2 SYDVKM. CDR3 loop: CASLKGDASYEQYF. CDR3 DNA: TGTGCCAGCCTGAAAGGGGACGCTTCCTACGAGCAGTACTTC.

The table lists this clonotype with a few counts. The chain uses TRBV5-1 and TRBJ2-1, with 11 nucleotides matching TRBD2. The CDR3 has 15 amino acids. Losses at the gene ends were 3 bases for V and 6 bases for J; bases not matched to a gene: 5. From germline, CDR1 is SGHRS and CDR2 YFSETQ. The CDR3 DNA is TGCGCCAGCAGCTCGACTAGCGGGGTAATCAATGAGCAGTTCTTC. This gives the protein CASSSTSGVINEQFF.

The rearrangement uses TRBV28 and TRBJ1-1, with 10 positions matching TRBD1. Germline V gene data show CDR1 as MDHEN and CDR2 as SYDVKM. This CDR3 has 18 amino acids. V dropped 2 bases and J dropped 0; count of bases not matched to a gene: 9. In nucleotides, the CDR3 is TGTGCCAGCAGTTTACCCCGGGGACAGGGGCCTTTGAACACTGAAGCTTTCTTT. Translated: CASSLPRGQGPLNTEAFF.

This clonotype was seen a handful of times. The rearrangement links TRBV29-1 to TRBJ1-1; D gene unclear. There are 13 residues in the CDR3. The germline V and J ends were trimmed by 5 bases and 1 base, with 11 bases remaining between them. Germline V gene data show CDR1 as SQVTM and CDR2 as ANQGSEA. CDR3 bases: TGCAGCGTTCATGGGGAATGGAACACTGAAGCTTTCTTT. This encodes CSVHGEWNTEAFF.

The sample holds a few counts of this clonotype. V gene TRBV7-9 combines with J gene TRBJ2-7, with a weak D call TRBD2 (5 bases). V lost 5 bases and J 1 base, leaving 12 bases between the germline ends. Germline-derived CDR1 and CDR2 are SEHNR and FQNEAQ (reference sequence). This CDR3 has 14 residues. As DNA, the CDR3 is TGTGCCAGCAGCCACGGACTGCAATCCTACGAGCAGTACTTC. Its translation: CASSHGLQSYEQYF.

Only a few counts were recorded for this clonotype. Here the CDR3 reads CASSYIPTRYSNQPQHF. DNA of the CDR3: TGTGCCAGCAGTTACATCCCCACAAGGTATAGCAATCAGCCCCAGCATTTT. V and J are TRBV6-2 or TRBV6-3 and TRBJ1-5; unclear D gene. Germline V lookup: CDR1 MNHEY, CDR2 SVGEGT. Trimming pared 2 bases from V and 0 bases from J, leaving 14 bases between. The CDR3 is 17 residues long.